The present T cell receptor beta chain was sequenced within a study of blood T cell repertoires in COVID-19. Overall study: Samples of COVID-19 (acute and convalescent) were obtained from the United States, Italy and Spain.

A Seattle source enrolled patients during active infection and followed them longitudinally. In the original workflow: Amplifying reference gene primers gave estimates of nucleated cell counts. Only in-frame clones appear in the TCRdb table, and some are missing; sequencing was by immunoSEQ multiplex PCR. V, J and clone size reflect that table, while D and trimming were determined from the DNA. The sample comprises about 68,000 clones, 91% of which are singletons, and more than 5.5% rests with the top ten. This TCR was sampled from a man aged 35-49 years with COVID-19, enrolled during active disease. Sequenced material: peripheral blood.

The CDR3 sequence: CASSVDRVGNTIYF. CDR3 in DNA: TGTGCCAGCAGCGTCGACAGGGTGGGAAACACCATATATTTT. The genes are TRBV6-5 and TRBJ1-3, with TRBD1 identical over 7 bases. Germline CDR1 MNHEY, CDR2 SVGAGI. The CDR3 totals 14 residues. Trimming cost V 6 bases and J 4 bases; bases outside gene matches: 6.